This TCR beta chain emerged from a study of shared clonotypes between healthy human individuals. In the study overall: Serving as donors were two women and three men, whose ages spanned 18 to 49.

Sequenced by immunoSEQ multiplex PCR; TCRdb stores in-frame clones only, minus some. The sample lists some 200,000 clones, around 63% seen once, with more than 9% in the top ten. In regard to this clone: Antigen: not known.

Healthy adults negative for HIV, lacking recent acute infections or vaccinations, served as donors. Study-wide points: The naive CD4 repertoires of several donors were compared, and around 5% of clonotypes were shared. An anticipated effect of sequencing depth on clonotype sharing among donors was recognized.

Germline CDR1 and CDR2: MNHEY and SMNVEV (reference sequence). The ends were cut back, 6 bases at V and 5 bases at J, with 16 bases in the middle. The CDR3 has 15 amino acids. What was sequenced was memory CD4+ T cells sorted from blood. Stated subset: CD45RA-negative fraction. The sequence was obtained from a man aged 25 to 40 in good health. The chain has TRBV27 and TRBJ1-4; D is possibly TRBD1 (6 bases). The CDR3 bases are TGTGCCAGCAGCTCCACTTGGGGGGCGAATGAAAAACTGTTTTTT. Protein product: CASSSTWGANEKLFF.